A single sample is the source of the 23 T cell receptor beta chains below, sequenced in a study of cytomegalovirus exposure and HLA in healthy donors. This PCR relied on a set of 60 Vbeta primers and 13 Jbeta primers. Here immunoSEQ multiplex PCR was the method, and the copy in TCRdb shows in-frame clones only, minus some. The table lists 170,000 or so clones, around 84% of them singletons. The sequencing input was PBMCs. Receptors were obtained from a man aged 18 to 30 in good health and CMV-seronegative.

J is TRBJ2-7 and V is TRBV11-2, with TRBD1 identical over 8 bases. Germline V lookup: CDR1 SGHAT, CDR2 FQNNGV. The V and J ends lost 0 bases and 5 bases, in that order; junction bases with no gene match: 6. The length of the CDR3 is 15 residues. CDR3: CASSLEARGHDEQYF. CDR3 sequence (DNA): TGTGCCAGCAGCTTAGAGGCCAGGGGGCACGACGAGCAGTACTTC.

This rearrangement joins TRBV30 to TRBJ2-7; the match to TRBD1 covers 10 bases. With V trimmed by 2 bases and J by 1 base, 14 bases remained unmatched. The CDR3 sequence is 18 residues long. In germline, CDR1 is GTSNPN, CDR2 SVGIG (reference sequence). The CDR3 region has the DNA TGTGCCTGGAGTTCCGGGACAGGGGAAGGGCTCGGGTCCTACGAGCAGTACTTC. Protein: CAWSSGTGEGLGSYEQYF.

The chain joins TRBV29-1 to TRBJ1-1; 8 bases map to TRBD1. Trimming removed 6 bases from V and 6 bases from J; junction bases left unmatched: 9. Germline lookup yields CDR1 SQVTM and CDR2 ANQGSEA. The CDR3 sequence is 13 residues long. The CDR3 loop reads CSVEGQDLAEAFF. The CDR3 DNA is TGCAGCGTGGAGGGACAGGATCTCGCTGAAGCTTTCTTT.

The J gene is TRBJ1-4, the V gene TRBV9; 11 bases fit TRBD1. V lost 1 base to trimming and J lost 8 bases; unmatched junction nucleotides: 4. This CDR3 is 15 amino acids long. Per the germline V gene, CDR1 is SGDLS and CDR2 is YYNGEE. The DNA of the CDR3 is TGTGCCAGCAGCGTACTGGGACAGGGGGGAGAAAAACTGTTTTTT. Amino acid sequence: CASSVLGQGGEKLFF.

This chain joins TRBV7-9 and TRBJ2-2, with D unresolved. CDR3 size: 13 residues. CDR1 and CDR2 from the germline V gene are SEHNR and FQNEAQ (reference sequence). V was clipped by 5 bases and J by 0 bases, with 4 bases between them. In DNA form, the CDR3 reads TGTGCCAGCAGCAACTCGAACACCGGGGAGCTGTTTTTT. Translating it yields CASSNSNTGELFF. The whole variable domain, filled in from reference TRBV7-9 and TRBJ2-2, reads DTGVSQNPRHKITKRGQNVTFRCDPISEHNRLYWYRQTLGQGPEFLTYFQNEAQLEKSRLLSDRFSAERPKGSFSTLEIQRTEQGDSAMYLCASSNSNTGELFFGEGSRLTVL.

V usage is TRBV19 and J usage is TRBJ2-3; 9 bases align to TRBD1. V shed 5 bases, J shed 4 bases, and the junction held 1 base outside the gene matches. In germline, CDR1 is LNHDA, CDR2 SQIVND (reference sequence). The CDR3 consists of 13 residues. CDR3 nucleotide sequence: TGTGCCAGTAGTGGGACAGGGCCAGATACGCAGTATTTT. This sequence encodes CASSGTGPDTQYF.

The CDR3 DNA sequence: TGCGCCAGCAGCCAACCCGGGACAGGGTTGGCTTCACCCCTCCACTTT. Translation: CASSQPGTGLASPLHF. The chain has TRBV4-1 and TRBJ1-6, with 9 positions matching TRBD1. This CDR3 spans 16 amino acids. Germline CDR1 MGHRA, CDR2 YSYEKL. V was clipped by 2 bases and J by 9 bases; unmatched bases: 8.

In this sample, this clone turned up a few times. The gene calls are TRBV27 and TRBJ1-4, with D tentatively TRBD1 (5 bases). From germline, CDR1 is MNHEY and CDR2 SMNVEV (reference sequence). This CDR3 contains 14 residues. Between the trimmed V and J ends, which lost 2 bases and 4 bases, there was a span of 8 bases. The CDR3 region has the DNA TGTGCCAGCAGTTTAGACAGTGATAATGAAAAACTGTTTTTT. Protein: CASSLDSDNEKLFF.

The DNA of the CDR3 is TGTGCCAGTAGACCTCATGACGGGGTAGACTCACCCCTCCACTTT. This translates into CASRPHDGVDSPLHF. This sequence joins TRBV19 and TRBJ1-6; D is ambiguous. CDR3 length: 15 residues. Looked up from germline, CDR1 is LNHDA and CDR2 is SQIVND (reference sequence). Trimming took 6 bases from V and 10 from J, leaving 19 bases between them.

V and J are TRBV10-3 and TRBJ2-3, with 9 nucleotides matching TRBD1. There are 14 residues in the CDR3. V dropped 10 bases and J dropped 2; count of bases not matched to a gene: 7. Germline CDR1 is ENHRY and CDR2 is SYGVKD. The CDR3 DNA is TGTGCCACCCGGACAGGGGTAATCACAGATACGCAGTATTTT. The encoded protein is CATRTGVITDTQYF.

The chain couples TRBV19 to TRBJ1-1; 8 bases align to TRBD1. The V gene's germline CDR1 is LNHDA and CDR2 SQIVND (reference sequence). V shed 9 bases and J 4 bases; nucleotides not matched to a gene: 7. CDR3 length: 13 residues. The CDR3: CASGYRGTTEAFF. In DNA form, the CDR3 reads TGTGCCAGCGGATACAGGGGGACCACTGAAGCTTTCTTT.

The J gene is TRBJ1-1, the V gene TRBV12-5, with a weak D call TRBD1 (5 bases). Germline V lookup: CDR1 LGHNT, CDR2 FRNRAP. V was clipped by 5 bases and J by 4 bases, with 14 bases between them. The CDR3 is 14 residues long. The CDR3 DNA reads as TGTGCTAGTGGTCTGGGGGGGGTTGGCACTGAAGCTTTCTTT. Translating it yields CASGLGGVGTEAFF.

In regard to this clone: Other nucleotide sequences from this sample produce the same CDR3. The genes are TRBV5-1 and TRBJ2-7; 8 bases agree with TRBD1. J lost 1 base, V lost 0 bases, and 6 bases had no gene match. The CDR3 has 16 residues. Germline assignment: CDR1 SGHRS and CDR2 YFSETQ. The CDR3 bases are TGCGCCAGCAGCTTGGCCCGGGGGACAGGTTCCTACGAGCAGTACTTC. It encodes CASSLARGTGSYEQYF.

This sequence joins TRBV28 and TRBJ1-5; 7 bases align to TRBD1. Germline values: CDR1 MDHEN, CDR2 SYDVKM. The CDR3 length is 17 residues. V lost 2 bases, J lost 1 base, and 8 bases stayed unmatched. This CDR3 is CASSLLTRTGSNQPQHF. As DNA, the CDR3 is TGTGCCAGCAGTTTACTTACCCGGACAGGAAGCAATCAGCCCCAGCATTTT.

The chain combines TRBV28 with TRBJ2-7; 13 nucleotides agree with TRBD2. The J segment lost 3 bases and the V segment lost 5 bases, leaving 7 bases of the junction unmatched. This CDR3 contains 16 residues. CDR1 and CDR2 (germline): MDHEN, SYDVKM. The CDR3 DNA reads TGTGCCAGCAGTACCCCGGGACTAGCGGGGCTCTACGAGCAGTACTTC. It is translated as CASSTPGLAGLYEQYF.

The genes are TRBV5-4 and TRBJ2-3, with 7 bases lining up with TRBD2. CDR1 SGHNT and CDR2 YYREEE come from the germline V gene (reference sequence). The V and J ends lost 4 bases and 1 base, in that order; junction bases with no gene match: 12. The CDR3 runs 17 residues. The DNA of the CDR3 is TGTGCCAGCAGCCCTGGAGCTAGCGGAATTCGCACAGATACGCAGTATTTT. Translating it yields CASSPGASGIRTDTQYF.

The gene calls are TRBV28 and TRBJ1-2, with TRBD1 matching over 9 bases. The CDR3 has 14 amino acids. The V gene's germline CDR1 is MDHEN and CDR2 SYDVKM. Trimming cost V 8 bases and J 1 base; bases outside gene matches: 5. The CDR3 loop reads CASAKGQGNYGYTF. The DNA for the CDR3 is TGTGCCAGCGCTAAGGGACAGGGTAACTATGGCTACACCTTC.

V usage is TRBV10-2 and J usage is TRBJ2-7; TRBD2 matches at 11 bases. This CDR3 is 16 amino acids long. Trimming removed 7 bases from V and 4 bases from J; junction bases left unmatched: 12. Germline V gene data show CDR1 as WSHSY and CDR2 as SAAADI. The CDR3 loop reads CASKKEGASGRYEQYF. The CDR3 DNA reads TGCGCCAGCAAGAAGGAGGGGGCTAGCGGGAGGTACGAGCAGTACTTC.

On this clone: This specimen includes other DNA sequences encoding the same CDR3. The rearrangement links TRBV7-3 to TRBJ2-2; D not certain. This CDR3 is 12 amino acids long. Trimming left V 4 bases short and J 3 bases short, with 3 bases between. Per the germline V gene, CDR1 is SGHTA and CDR2 is FQGTGA. CDR3 sequence (DNA): TGTGCCAGCAGCTCTGACACCGGGGAGCTGTTTTTT. This codes for CASSSDTGELFF.

In its sample, this clone was seen a few times. The chain couples TRBV10-2 to TRBJ2-7, with 9 bases aligning to TRBD1. The germline V gene has CDR1 WSHSY and CDR2 SAAADI. The CDR3 has 15 amino acids. Trimming cost V 4 bases and J 4 bases; bases outside gene matches: 8. The CDR3 here is CASSGGGTGMYEQYF. Written as DNA, the CDR3 is TGCGCCAGCAGTGGGGGCGGGACAGGGATGTACGAGCAGTACTTC.

The chain is built from TRBV19 and TRBJ1-1; TRBD1 agrees at 9 bases. Germline V lookup: CDR1 LNHDA, CDR2 SQIVND (reference sequence). There are 17 residues in the CDR3. The V gene end was trimmed by 4 bases and the J gene end by 6 bases; junction bases not matched to a gene: 15. Here the CDR3 reads CASSKFRARDRASEAFF. The CDR3 DNA is TGTGCCAGTAGTAAATTCAGGGCCCGGGACAGGGCCTCTGAAGCTTTCTTT.

V gene TRBV18 combines with J gene TRBJ1-1; D is unclear. Germline CDR1 reads KGHSH; CDR2 reads LQKENI. The CDR3 sequence is 16 residues long. V lost 3 bases, J lost 1 base, and 15 bases lay in between. CDR3 loop: CASSPLAGEGNTEAFF. CDR3 bases: TGTGCCAGCTCACCGCTGGCGGGTGAAGGGAACACTGAAGCTTTCTTT.

The chain employs TRBV12-5 and TRBJ1-1, with 10 bases identical to TRBD1. The CDR3 spans 17 residues. Germline CDR1 is LGHNT and CDR2 is FRNRAP. J lost 5 bases, V lost 1 base, and 10 bases had no gene match. The CDR3 nucleotides are TGTGCTAGTGGTTTGGCCTTCAGCCCGGACAGGGGGACTGAAGCTTTCTTT. Amino acids: CASGLAFSPDRGTEAFF.